Below are 22 T cell receptor beta chains sequenced from a single sample in a study of T cells expressing NK-cell markers. From the 5' RACE reads, TCRdb lists one entry per CDR3 protein and no DNA. The sample shows 5,500 to 8,500 distinct CDR3 sequences, and roughly 57% sits with its ten largest clones. Sequencing used blood T cells: a sorted CD56 or NKG2C T cell subset, CD4+ or CD8+ T cells, or bulk PBMC T cells (not recorded which). These receptors were obtained from a man aged 18 to 69 in good health.

The chain carries TRBV7-3 and TRBJ2-3. Germline values: CDR1 SGHTA, CDR2 FQGTGA. This CDR3 region has 15 residues. Here the CDR3 reads CASSPLGASTDTQYF.

The J gene is TRBJ2-7, the V gene TRBV6-1. The V gene's germline CDR1 is MNHNS and CDR2 SASEGT. The CDR3 runs 15 residues. CDR3 loop: CASSDADGSSYEQYF.

The chain has TRBV2 and TRBJ1-1. CDR1 and CDR2 (germline): SNHLY, FYNNEI. The CDR3 covers 14 residues. This CDR3 is CASSLLQRSTEAFF. The full variable domain, completed using reference TRBV2 and TRBJ1-1, is EPEVTQTPSHQVTQMGQEVILRCVPISNHLYFYWYRQILGQKVEFLVSFYNNEISEKSEIFDDQFSVERPDGSNFTLKIRSTKLEDSAMYFCASSLLQRSTEAFFGQGTRLTVV.

The chain recombines TRBV6-4 with TRBJ2-3; TCRdb indicates TRBD2, and absent DNA this call remains unverified. Germline CDR1 reads MRHNA; CDR2 reads SNTAGT. This CDR3 contains 14 residues. This chain's CDR3 is CASSGGDTSDTQYF.

The chain recombines TRBV29-1 with TRBJ2-7; the D call of TRBD1 rests on TCRdb alone, since no DNA is present to check it. Per germline, CDR1 SQVTM and CDR2 ANQGSEA. The CDR3 totals 13 residues. The CDR3 sequence is CSARGTGTHEQYF.

The chain joins TRBV19 to TRBJ1-1. The CDR3 runs 12 residues. CDR1 LNHDA and CDR2 SQIVND come from the germline V gene (reference sequence). CDR3 sequence: CASRRDYTEAFF.

This chain links TRBV12-3 or TRBV12-4 with TRBJ1-2; TCRdb's assignment of TRBD1 cannot be checked, as there is no DNA. CDR3 length equals 15 residues. The CDR3 loop is CASSWEDRGQDGYTF.

The CDR3 sequence: CATSVRGGPTDTQYF. The rearrangement joins TRBV10-3 to TRBJ2-3; TCRdb indicates TRBD2, and absent DNA this call remains unverified. Germline V gene sequence: CDR1 ENHRY, CDR2 SYGVKD. The CDR3 covers 15 residues.

J is TRBJ2-2 and V is TRBV11-2; with no DNA, the TCRdb D assignment of TRBD1 cannot be verified. The CDR3 totals 15 residues. Germline CDR1 reads SGHAT; CDR2 reads FQNNGV. The CDR3 spells CASSFQGSSPGELFF.

This chain joins TRBV4-2 and TRBJ2-3; the D call from TCRdb, TRBD1, cannot be confirmed without DNA. Germline V CDR1 and CDR2: LGHNA, YNFKEQ. The CDR3 is made up of 16 amino acids. The CDR3 spells CASSHPRGTGDDTQYF.

This clonotype shows up as medium-sized (0.01 to 0.1%) by frequency. The V gene is TRBV5-8, the J gene TRBJ2-2; TCRdb selects TRBD1, and the lack of DNA leaves this call unchecked. Germline V gives CDR1 SGHTS, CDR2 YDEGEE. The CDR3 has 16 amino acids. The CDR3 reads CASSAKRDSYTGELFF.

V is TRBV6-4 and J is TRBJ2-2; TCRdb's assignment of TRBD1 cannot be checked, as there is no DNA. The CDR3 runs to 15 residues. Germline CDR1 MRHNA, CDR2 SNTAGT. The CDR3 spells CASSDEQESTGELFF.

This chain joins TRBV6-1 and TRBJ2-3. The CDR3 is 14 residues long. CDR1 and CDR2 from the germline V gene are MNHNS and SASEGT. The CDR3 loop is CASSEYPFTDTQYF.

This clonotype registers medium-sized (0.01 to 0.1%) by frequency. The genes are TRBV3-1 and TRBJ2-6; absent DNA, TCRdb's TRBD1 call cannot be checked. Germline lookup yields CDR1 LGHDT and CDR2 YNNKEL (reference sequence). The CDR3 runs to 17 residues. CDR3 residues: CASTSDRSSSGANVLTF. Full variable domain (remainder filled in from reference TRBV3-1 and TRBJ2-6): DTAVSQTPKYLVTQMGNDKSIKCEQNLGHDTMYWYKQDSKKFLKIMFSYNNKELIINETVPNRFSPKSPDKAHLNLHINSLELGDSAVYFCASTSDRSSSGANVLTFGAGSRLTVL.

J is TRBJ1-1 and V is TRBV18; TCRdb returns TRBD1, unconfirmable since there is no DNA. The CDR3 has 17 amino acids. Per germline, CDR1 KGHSH and CDR2 LQKENI. This chain's CDR3 is CASSPRTGVAMNTEAFF. Full variable domain (missing parts from reference TRBV18 and TRBJ1-1): NAGVMQNPRHLVRRRGQEARLRCSPMKGHSHVYWYRQLPEEGLKFMVYLQKENIIDESGMPKERFSAEFPKEGPSILRIQQVVRGDSAAYFCASSPRTGVAMNTEAFFGQGTRLTVV.

This chain uses TRBV3-1 with TRBJ2-7; the D gene TCRdb calls, TRBD2, cannot be checked with no DNA. From germline, CDR1 is LGHDT and CDR2 YNNKEL (reference sequence). The CDR3 contains 16 residues. The CDR3: CASSQDGQRGDYEQYF.

The chain recombines TRBV11-2 with TRBJ2-3; the D gene TCRdb calls, TRBD2, cannot be checked with no DNA. The CDR3 has 17 residues. Germline V gene lookup returns CDR1 SGHAT and CDR2 FQNNGV. CDR3 amino acids: CASSPGGSGGYTDTQYF.

This sequence joins TRBV18 and TRBJ1-6; the TCRdb call, TRBD1, lacks DNA for checking. The CDR3 is 14 residues long. CDR1 is KGHSH and CDR2 is LQKENI in the germline V gene. This CDR3 reads CASSPGQGHSPLHF.

This chain joins TRBV20-1 and TRBJ2-1; there is no DNA to check the TCRdb D call of TRBD1. This CDR3 has 13 amino acids. Germline V gene lookup returns CDR1 DFQATT and CDR2 SNEGSKA (reference sequence). The CDR3 here is CSAPGTVQNEQFF.

The J gene is TRBJ1-5, the V gene TRBV6-2 or TRBV6-3. This CDR3 comprises 14 residues. Germline V lookup: CDR1 MNHEY, CDR2 SVGEGT. CDR3 residues: CASSYSGDNQPQHF.

The chain uses TRBV5-1 and TRBJ2-5; TCRdb's assignment of TRBD2 cannot be checked, as there is no DNA. Germline V gene sequence: CDR1 SGHRS, CDR2 YFSETQ. There are 15 residues in the CDR3. CDR3 in amino acids: CASSLIGGGQETQYF. Full variable domain (rest looked up from reference TRBV5-1 and TRBJ2-5): KAGVTQTPRYLIKTRGQQVTLSCSPISGHRSVSWYQQTPGQGLQFLFEYFSETQRNKGNFPGRFSGRQFSNSRSEMNVSTLELGDSALYLCASSLIGGGQETQYFGPGTRLLVL.

The gene calls are TRBV15 and TRBJ2-7; the TRBD1 assignment by TCRdb is unverifiable without DNA. This CDR3 is built from 13 residues. The germline V gene has CDR1 LNHNV and CDR2 YYDKDF (reference sequence). The CDR3 spells CATSRAGAHEQYF.